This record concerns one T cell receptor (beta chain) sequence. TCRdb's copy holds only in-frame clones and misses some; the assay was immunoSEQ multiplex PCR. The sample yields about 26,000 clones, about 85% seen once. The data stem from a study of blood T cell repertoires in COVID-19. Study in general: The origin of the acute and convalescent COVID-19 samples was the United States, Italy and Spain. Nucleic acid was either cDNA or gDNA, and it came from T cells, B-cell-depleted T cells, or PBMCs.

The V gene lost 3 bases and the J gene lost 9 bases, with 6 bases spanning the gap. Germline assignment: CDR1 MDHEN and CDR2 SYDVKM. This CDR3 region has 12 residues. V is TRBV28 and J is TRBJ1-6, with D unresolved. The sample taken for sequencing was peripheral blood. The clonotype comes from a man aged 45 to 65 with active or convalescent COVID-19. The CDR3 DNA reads TGTGCCAGCAGTTTTGAGCGTTCACCCCTCCACTTT. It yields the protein CASSFERSPLHF.